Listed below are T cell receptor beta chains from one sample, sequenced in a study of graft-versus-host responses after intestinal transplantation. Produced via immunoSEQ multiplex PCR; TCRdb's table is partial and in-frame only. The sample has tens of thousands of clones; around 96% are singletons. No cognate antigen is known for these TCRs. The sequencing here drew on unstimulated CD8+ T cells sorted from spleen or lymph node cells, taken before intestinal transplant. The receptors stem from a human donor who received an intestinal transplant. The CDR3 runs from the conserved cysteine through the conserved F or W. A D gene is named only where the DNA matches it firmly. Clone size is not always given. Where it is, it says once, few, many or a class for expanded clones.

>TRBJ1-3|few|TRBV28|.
CASSLGNSGNTIYF
TGTGCCAGCAGTTTGGGGAACTCTGGAAACACCATATATTTT
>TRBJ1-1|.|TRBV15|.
CATSSNRENTEAFF
TGTGCCACCAGCAGTAACAGGGAGAACACTGAAGCTTTCTTT
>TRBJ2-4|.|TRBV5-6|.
CASSSGWRLGSKNIQYF
TGTGCCAGCAGCTCCGGGTGGCGGCTAGGGTCCAAAAACATTCAGTACTTC
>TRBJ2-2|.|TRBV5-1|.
CASSLVWRGTGELFF
TGCGCCAGCAGCTTGGTTTGGAGGGGCACCGGGGAGCTGTTTTTT
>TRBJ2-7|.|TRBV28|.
CASSLSAGSTYEQYF
TGTGCCAGCAGTTTATCAGCAGGGTCCACCTACGAGCAGTACTTC
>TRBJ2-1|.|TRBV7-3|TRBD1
CASSLTDRGAYNEQFF
TGTGCCAGCAGCTTAACCGACAGGGGCGCCTACAATGAGCAGTTCTTC
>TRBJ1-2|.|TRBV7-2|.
CASSLWGGYNYGYTF
TGTGCCAGCAGCTTATGGGGGGGGTACAACTATGGCTACACCTTC
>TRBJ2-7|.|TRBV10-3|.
CAISESLFYEQYF
TGTGCCATCAGTGAGTCTTTGTTTTACGAGCAGTACTTC
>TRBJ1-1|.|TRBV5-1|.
CASSLGQGQDTEAFF
TGCGCCAGCAGCTTGGGCCAGGGCCAGGACACTGAAGCTTTCTTT
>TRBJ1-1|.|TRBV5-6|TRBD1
CASRTGWGNTEAFF
TGTGCCAGCAGGACAGGGTGGGGAAACACTGAAGCTTTCTTT
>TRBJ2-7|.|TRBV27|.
CASSTRGTYEQYF
TGTGCCAGCAGTACTAGAGGTACCTACGAGCAGTACTTC
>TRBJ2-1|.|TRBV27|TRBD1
CASSLTSPDREEHWQFF
TGTGCCAGCAGTTTAACCTCTCCGGACAGGGAGGAACACTGGCAGTTCTTC
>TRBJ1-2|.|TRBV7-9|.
CAIKTQGSLNGYTF
TGTGCCATCAAAACACAGGGTTCGCTTAATGGCTACACCTTC
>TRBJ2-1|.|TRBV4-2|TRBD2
CASSQLSGRVYNEQFF
TGTGCCAGCAGCCAACTAAGCGGGAGAGTGTACAATGAGCAGTTCTTC
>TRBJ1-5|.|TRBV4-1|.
CASSQEVAGAYSNQPQHF
TGCGCCAGCAGCCAAGAGGTGGCAGGAGCTTATAGCAATCAGCCCCAGCATTTT
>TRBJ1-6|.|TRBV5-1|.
CASSDLGPSYNSPLHF
TGCGCCAGCAGCGATCTAGGGCCTTCCTATAATTCACCCCTCCACTTT
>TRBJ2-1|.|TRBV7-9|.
CASSLAAGHYNEQFF
TGTGCCAGCAGCTTAGCAGCGGGTCACTACAATGAGCAGTTCTTC
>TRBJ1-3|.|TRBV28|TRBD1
CASSLNLDRGVPFSSGNTIYF
TGTGCCAGCAGTTTAAATCTGGACAGGGGTGTCCCCTTTAGCTCTGGAAACACCATATATTTT
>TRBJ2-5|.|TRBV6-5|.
CASTNIPQETQYF
TGTGCCAGCACGAACATTCCTCAAGAGACCCAGTACTTC
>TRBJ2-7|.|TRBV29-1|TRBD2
CSVDKTSGLPLYEQYF
TGCAGCGTTGATAAGACTAGCGGGCTTCCCCTTTACGAGCAGTACTTC
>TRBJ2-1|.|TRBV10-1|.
CASSVTGPREQFF
TGCGCCAGCAGTGTTACAGGGCCCCGCGAGCAGTTCTTC
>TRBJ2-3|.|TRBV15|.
CATSRRAASTDTQYF
TGTGCCACCAGCAGGCGAGCAGCTAGCACAGATACGCAGTATTTT
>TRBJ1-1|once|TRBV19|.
CASSIGGAGSTEAFF
TGTGCCAGTAGTATAGGGGGGGCGGGCAGCACTGAAGCTTTCTTT
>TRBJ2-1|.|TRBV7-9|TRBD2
CASSGLAVSSYNEQFF
TGTGCCAGCAGCGGACTAGCGGTGAGCTCCTACAATGAGCAGTTCTTC
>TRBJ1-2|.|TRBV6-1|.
CASSETETTNYGYTF
TGTGCCAGCAGTGAGACAGAAACAACTAACTATGGCTACACCTTC
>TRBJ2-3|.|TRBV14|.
CASSQDSGGRDTQYF
TGTGCCAGCAGCCAAGATTCTGGGGGACGGGATACGCAGTATTTT
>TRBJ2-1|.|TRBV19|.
CASRTGLDEQFF
TGTGCCAGTAGAACAGGGCTGGATGAGCAGTTCTTC
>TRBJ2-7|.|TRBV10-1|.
CASSEEAELRGNEQYF
TGCGCCAGCAGTGAGGAGGCTGAATTGCGGGGCAACGAGCAGTACTTC
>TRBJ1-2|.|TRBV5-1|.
CASSLDGHPNYGYTF
TGCGCCAGCAGCTTGGATGGACACCCAAACTATGGCTACACCTTC
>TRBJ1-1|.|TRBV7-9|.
CASSLDVVEAFF
TGTGCCAGCAGCCTGGACGTTGTTGAAGCTTTCTTT
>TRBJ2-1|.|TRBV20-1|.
CSAINEQFF
TGCAGTGCTATCAATGAGCAGTTCTTC
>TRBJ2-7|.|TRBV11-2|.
CASSLVSDSPTYEQYF
TGTGCCAGCAGCTTAGTTTCCGACAGCCCAACCTACGAGCAGTACTTC
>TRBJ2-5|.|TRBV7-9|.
CASSLPGDAVAYF
TGTGCCAGCAGCTTACCGGGGGACGCGGTCGCGTACTTC
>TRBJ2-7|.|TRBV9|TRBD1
CASSARDSSYEQYF
TGTGCCAGCAGCGCCCGGGACAGCTCCTACGAGCAGTACTTC
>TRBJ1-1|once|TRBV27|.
CASSIQINTEAFF
TGTGCCAGCAGTATCCAGATTAACACTGAAGCTTTCTTT
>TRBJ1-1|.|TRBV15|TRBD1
CATSRSGGGNTEAFF
TGTGCCACCAGCAGATCAGGGGGCGGAAACACTGAAGCTTTCTTT
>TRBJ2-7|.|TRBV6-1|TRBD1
CASSGVPTGRREQYF
TGTGCCAGCAGTGGAGTCCCGACAGGGAGACGCGAGCAGTACTTC
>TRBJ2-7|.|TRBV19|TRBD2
CASGAGSSYEQYF
TGTGCCAGCGGAGCGGGGAGCTCCTACGAGCAGTACTTC
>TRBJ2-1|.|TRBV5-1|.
CASSLNYGFEAGHLDEQFF
TGCGCCAGCAGCTTGAATTACGGTTTTGAGGCAGGGCACTTGGATGAGCAGTTCTTC
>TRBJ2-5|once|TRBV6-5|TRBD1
CASSYLGQPQETQYF
TGTGCCAGCAGTTACTTGGGACAGCCCCAAGAGACCCAGTACTTC
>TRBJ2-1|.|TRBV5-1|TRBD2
CASSLSGSKSPEQFF
TGCGCCAGCAGCCTTAGCGGGAGCAAATCCCCAGAGCAGTTCTTC
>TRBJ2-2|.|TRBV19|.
CASSIGGELFF
TGTGCCAGTAGTATCGGCGGGGAGCTGTTTTTT
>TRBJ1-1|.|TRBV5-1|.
CASSLSNTEAFF
TGCGCCAGCAGCTTGTCGAACACTGAAGCTTTCTTT
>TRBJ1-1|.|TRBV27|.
CASSFRGAGEAFF
TGTGCCAGCAGTTTTCGGGGGGCAGGTGAAGCTTTCTTT
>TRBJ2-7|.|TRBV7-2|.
CASSLTSYEQYF
TGTGCCAGCAGCTTAACCTCCTACGAGCAGTACTTC
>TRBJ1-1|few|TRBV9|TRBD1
CASSVEVSQGGTEAFF
TGTGCCAGCAGCGTCGAGGTGAGCCAGGGGGGGACTGAAGCTTTCTTT
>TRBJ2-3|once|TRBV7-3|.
CASSSMGPDTQYF
TGTGCCAGCAGCTCTATGGGTCCAGATACGCAGTATTTT
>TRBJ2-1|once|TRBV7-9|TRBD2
CASSLGQSGRYNEQFF
TGTGCCAGCAGCTTAGGGCAAAGCGGGAGGTACAATGAGCAGTTCTTC
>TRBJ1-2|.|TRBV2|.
CASSEALDGGAEYGYTF
TGTGCCAGCAGTGAAGCGCTTGATGGGGGCGCGGAGTATGGCTACACCTTC
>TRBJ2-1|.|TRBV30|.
CAWSGNEQFF
TGTGCCTGGAGTGGGAATGAGCAGTTCTTC
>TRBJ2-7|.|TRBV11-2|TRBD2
CASNPYWTSGTYEQYF
TGTGCCAGCAACCCCTACTGGACTAGCGGAACCTACGAGCAGTACTTC